This T cell receptor beta chain was sequenced in a study of blood T cells in healthy people across ages. Together with a sample-barcoded 5' primer, a J-beta primer mix was included in a second PCR lasting about 6 to 11 cycles. TCRdb re-analysed the 5' RACE reads in MiXCR, keeping a single row per CDR3 protein. The sample has about 720,000 distinct CDR3 sequences, 20% to 25% seen once. The source of this sequence is a man between 65 and 85 years old in good health. What was sequenced was blood.

CDR3 nucleotides: TGTGCCAGCAGTCGGAGCGGGTTCGACGAGCAGTACTTC. Translated: CASSRSGFDEQYF. The chain carries TRBV12-3 or TRBV12-4 and TRBJ2-7, with D perhaps TRBD2 (6 bases). The CDR3 contains 13 residues. Trimming pared 5 bases from V and 5 bases from J, leaving 13 bases between.